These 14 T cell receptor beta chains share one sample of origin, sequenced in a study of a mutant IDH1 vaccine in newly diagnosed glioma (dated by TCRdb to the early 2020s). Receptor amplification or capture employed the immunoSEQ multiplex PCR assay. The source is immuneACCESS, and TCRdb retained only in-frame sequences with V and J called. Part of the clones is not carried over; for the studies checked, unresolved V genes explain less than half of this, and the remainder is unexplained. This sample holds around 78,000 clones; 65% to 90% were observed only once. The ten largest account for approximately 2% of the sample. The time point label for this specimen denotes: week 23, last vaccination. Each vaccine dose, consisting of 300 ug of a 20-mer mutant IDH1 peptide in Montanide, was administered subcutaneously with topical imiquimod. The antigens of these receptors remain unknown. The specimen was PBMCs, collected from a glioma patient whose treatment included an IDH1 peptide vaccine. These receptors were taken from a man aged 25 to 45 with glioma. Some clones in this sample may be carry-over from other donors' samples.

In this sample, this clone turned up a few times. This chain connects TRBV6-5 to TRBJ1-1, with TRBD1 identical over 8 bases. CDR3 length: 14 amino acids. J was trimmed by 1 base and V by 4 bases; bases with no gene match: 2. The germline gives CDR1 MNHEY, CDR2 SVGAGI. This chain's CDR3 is CASSFGQGNTEAFF. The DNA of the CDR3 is TGTGCCAGCAGTTTTGGACAGGGGAACACTGAAGCTTTCTTT.

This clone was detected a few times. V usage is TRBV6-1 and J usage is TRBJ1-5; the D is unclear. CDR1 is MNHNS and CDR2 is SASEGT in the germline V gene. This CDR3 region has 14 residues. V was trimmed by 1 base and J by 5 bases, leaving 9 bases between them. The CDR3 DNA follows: TGTGCCAGCAGTGAAGGTATTACCTATCAGCCCCAGCATTTT. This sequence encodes CASSEGITYQPQHF.

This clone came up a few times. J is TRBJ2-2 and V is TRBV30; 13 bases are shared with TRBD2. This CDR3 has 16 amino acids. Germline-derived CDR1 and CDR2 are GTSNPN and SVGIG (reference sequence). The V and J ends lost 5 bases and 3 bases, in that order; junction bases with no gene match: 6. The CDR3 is CAWSRLAGGDTGELFF. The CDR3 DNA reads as TGTGCCTGGTCTCGACTAGCGGGAGGCGACACCGGGGAGCTGTTTTTT. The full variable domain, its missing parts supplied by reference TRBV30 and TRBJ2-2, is SQTIHQWPATLVQPVGSPLSLECTVEGTSNPNLYWYRQAAGRGLQLLFYSVGIGQISSEVPQNLSASRPQDRQFILSSKKLLLSDSGFYLCAWSRLAGGDTGELFFGEGSRLTVL.

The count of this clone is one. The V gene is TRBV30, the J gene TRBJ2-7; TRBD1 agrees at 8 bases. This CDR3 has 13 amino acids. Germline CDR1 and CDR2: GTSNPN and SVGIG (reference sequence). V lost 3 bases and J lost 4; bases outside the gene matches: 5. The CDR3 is CAWSGDRLYEQYF. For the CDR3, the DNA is TGTGCCTGGAGCGGGGACAGGTTGTACGAGCAGTACTTC.

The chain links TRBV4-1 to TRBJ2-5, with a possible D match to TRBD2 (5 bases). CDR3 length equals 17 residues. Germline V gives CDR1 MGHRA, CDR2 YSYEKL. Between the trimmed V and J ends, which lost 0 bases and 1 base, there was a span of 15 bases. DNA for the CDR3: TGCGCCAGCAGCCAAGATCCAAGCCCTCGGGGCCAAGAGACCCAGTACTTC. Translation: CASSQDPSPRGQETQYF.

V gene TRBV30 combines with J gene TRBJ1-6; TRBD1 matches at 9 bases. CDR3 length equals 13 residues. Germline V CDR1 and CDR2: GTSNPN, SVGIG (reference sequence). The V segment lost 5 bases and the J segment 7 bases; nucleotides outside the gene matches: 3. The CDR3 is CAWGQGRNSPLHF. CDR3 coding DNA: TGTGCCTGGGGACAGGGGCGAAATTCACCCCTCCACTTT.

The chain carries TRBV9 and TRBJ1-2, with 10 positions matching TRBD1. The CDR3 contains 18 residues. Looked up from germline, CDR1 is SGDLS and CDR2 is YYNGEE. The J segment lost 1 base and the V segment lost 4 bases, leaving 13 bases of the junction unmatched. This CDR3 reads CASSFTGTGATINYGYTF. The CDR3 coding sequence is TGTGCCAGCAGCTTCACCGGGACAGGGGCAACCATTAACTATGGCTACACCTTC.

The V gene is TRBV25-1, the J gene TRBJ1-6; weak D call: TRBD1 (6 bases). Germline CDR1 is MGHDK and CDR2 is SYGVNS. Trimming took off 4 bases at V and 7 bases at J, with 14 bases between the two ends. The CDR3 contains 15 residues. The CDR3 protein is CASSVTQGPNSPLHF. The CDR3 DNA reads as TGTGCCAGCAGTGTCACACAGGGCCCAAATTCACCCCTCCACTTT.

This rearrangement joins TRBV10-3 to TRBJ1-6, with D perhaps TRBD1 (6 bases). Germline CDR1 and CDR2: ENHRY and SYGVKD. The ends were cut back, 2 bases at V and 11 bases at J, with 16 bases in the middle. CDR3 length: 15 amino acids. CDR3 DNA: TGTGCCATCAGTGAGCTCGAGGGGGGTTCGACACCCCTCCACTTT. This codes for CAISELEGGSTPLHF.

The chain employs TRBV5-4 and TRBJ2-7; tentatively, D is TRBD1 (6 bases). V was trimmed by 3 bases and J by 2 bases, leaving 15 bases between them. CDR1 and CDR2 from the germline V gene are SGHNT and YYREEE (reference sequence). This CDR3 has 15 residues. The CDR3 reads CASSSNQGNPYEQYF. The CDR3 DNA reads TGTGCCAGCAGCTCGAACCAGGGGAACCCCTACGAGCAGTACTTC.

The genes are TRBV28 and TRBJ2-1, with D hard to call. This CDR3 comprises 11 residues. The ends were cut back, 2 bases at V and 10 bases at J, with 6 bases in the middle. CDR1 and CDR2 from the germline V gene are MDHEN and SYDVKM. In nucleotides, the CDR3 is TGTGCCAGCAGTTTACTAGAAGAGCAGTTCTTC. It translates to CASSLLEEQFF.

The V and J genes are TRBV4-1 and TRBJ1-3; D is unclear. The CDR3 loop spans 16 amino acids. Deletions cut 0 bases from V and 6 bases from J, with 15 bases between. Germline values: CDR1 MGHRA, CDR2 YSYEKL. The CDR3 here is CASSQEGRRSSNTIYF. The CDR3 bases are TGCGCCAGCAGCCAAGAAGGTAGGCGGTCATCAAACACCATATATTTT.

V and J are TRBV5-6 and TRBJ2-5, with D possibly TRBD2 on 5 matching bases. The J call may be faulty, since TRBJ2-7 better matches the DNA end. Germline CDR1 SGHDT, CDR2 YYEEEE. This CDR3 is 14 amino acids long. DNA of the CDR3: TGTGCCAGCAGCTCAAAGGAACTAGGCTACGAGCAGTACTTC. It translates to CASSSKELGYEQYF.

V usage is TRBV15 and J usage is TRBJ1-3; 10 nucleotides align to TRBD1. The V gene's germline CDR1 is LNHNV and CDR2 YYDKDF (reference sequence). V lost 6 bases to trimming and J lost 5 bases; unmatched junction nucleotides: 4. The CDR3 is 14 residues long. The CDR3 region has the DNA TGTGCCACCAGTTTTGACAGGGGGCGAAACACCATATATTTT. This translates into CATSFDRGRNTIYF.